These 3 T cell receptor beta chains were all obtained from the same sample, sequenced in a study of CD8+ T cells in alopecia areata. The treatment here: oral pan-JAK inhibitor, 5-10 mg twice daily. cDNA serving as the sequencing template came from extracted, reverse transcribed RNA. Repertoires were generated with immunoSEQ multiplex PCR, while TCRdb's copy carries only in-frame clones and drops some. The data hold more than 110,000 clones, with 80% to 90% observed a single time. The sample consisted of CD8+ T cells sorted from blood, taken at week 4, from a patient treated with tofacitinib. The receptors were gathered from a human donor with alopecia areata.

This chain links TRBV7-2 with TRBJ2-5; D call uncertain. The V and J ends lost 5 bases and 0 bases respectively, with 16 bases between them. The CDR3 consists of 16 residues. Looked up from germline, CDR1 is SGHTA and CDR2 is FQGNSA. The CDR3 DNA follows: TGTGCCAGCAGCCCCAACCTCGGACGGTACCAAGAGACCCAGTACTTC. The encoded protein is CASSPNLGRYQETQYF.

The CDR3 sequence: CASSLATGGTTEAFF. The CDR3 region has the DNA TGCGCCAGCAGCTTGGCCACAGGGGGGACCACTGAAGCTTTCTTT. The chain links TRBV5-1 to TRBJ1-1; 8 nucleotides agree with TRBD1. The germline V gene has CDR1 SGHRS and CDR2 YFSETQ. The CDR3 consists of 15 residues. Losses at the gene ends were 0 bases for V and 4 bases for J; bases not matched to a gene: 5.

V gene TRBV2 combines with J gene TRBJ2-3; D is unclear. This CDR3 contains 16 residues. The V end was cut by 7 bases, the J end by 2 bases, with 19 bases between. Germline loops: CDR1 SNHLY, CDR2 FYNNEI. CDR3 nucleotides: TGTGCCAGCACTAGAAGCTGGATTAACCCCACAGATACGCAGTATTTT. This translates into CASTRSWINPTDTQYF.